These T cell receptor beta chains were read from a single sample in a study of cytomegalovirus exposure and HLA in healthy donors. Repertoires were generated with immunoSEQ multiplex PCR, while TCRdb's copy carries only in-frame clones and drops some. Here the sample spans 110,000 or so clones, about 68% being singletons. The sample was PBMCs. These receptors were obtained from a middle-aged woman in good health and CMV-seropositive. CDR3s include the opening cysteine and the closing phenylalanine or tryptophan. The D gene is left open where the match is weak. Only some rows state a clone size, as once, few, many or a class for expanded clones.

-	TRBV30	TRBJ2-3	-	CAWARGPDSTDTQYF	TGTGCCTGGGCGCGAGGGCCGGATAGCACAGATACGCAGTATTTT
-	TRBV6-1	TRBJ2-7	TRBD1	CASSEYTGGSYEQYF	TGTGCCAGCAGTGAATATACAGGGGGATCCTACGAGCAGTACTTC
-	TRBV9	TRBJ2-3	-	CASSTRGDPDTQYF	TGTGCCAGCAGCACCAGGGGGGATCCGGATACGCAGTATTTT
-	TRBV7-9	TRBJ1-4	TRBD1	CASSLERQGRNEKLFF	TGTGCCAGCAGCTTAGAGAGACAGGGGCGGAATGAAAAACTGTTTTTT
-	TRBV9	TRBJ1-6	TRBD1	CASSVDDRGSSYNSPLHF	TGTGCCAGCAGCGTGGATGACAGGGGCAGCTCCTATAATTCACCCCTCCACTTT
few	TRBV4-1	TRBJ1-6	TRBD1	CASSQATGSLGTLHF	TGCGCCAGCAGCCAGGCGACAGGGTCCCTAGGGACCCTCCACTTT
-	TRBV18	TRBJ1-1	-	CASSPSQGNTEAFF	TGTGCCAGCTCACCATCACAGGGGAACACTGAAGCTTTCTTT
few	TRBV15	TRBJ2-1	-	CATSKKVQVIQEQFF	TGTGCCACCAGCAAAAAGGTACAGGTCATCCAAGAGCAGTTCTTC
-	TRBV4-3	TRBJ1-2	-	CASSQVTGYYGYTF	TGCGCCAGCAGCCAAGTCACGGGATACTATGGCTACACCTTC
-	TRBV28	TRBJ2-5	TRBD2	CASRQPPSGTSGREGTQYF	TGTGCCAGCAGACAGCCCCCCTCCGGGACTAGCGGGAGGGAGGGGACCCAGTACTTC
once	TRBV5-6	TRBJ2-5	TRBD2	CASSLRISGGRGETQYF	TGTGCCAGCAGCTTGAGGATTAGCGGGGGTCGGGGGGAGACCCAGTACTTC
-	TRBV19	TRBJ1-5	-	CASSRGNSNQPQHF	TGTGCCAGTAGTAGAGGGAATAGCAATCAGCCCCAGCATTTT
-	TRBV6-4	TRBJ1-2	-	CASSDSAGFYGYTF	TGTGCCAGCAGTGACTCGGCAGGTTTCTATGGCTACACCTTC
few	TRBV9	TRBJ2-3	-	CASSDGGGYTDTQYF	TGTGCCAGCAGCGACGGGGGTGGATACACAGATACGCAGTATTTT
few	TRBV19	TRBJ2-4	TRBD1	CASSPGTGALKDIQYF	TGTGCCAGTAGTCCCGGGACAGGGGCTCTTAAAGACATTCAGTACTTC
once	TRBV7-9	TRBJ2-7	TRBD1	CASTPGTGPYYEQYF	TGTGCCAGCACTCCCGGGACAGGGCCCTACTACGAGCAGTACTTC
-	TRBV6-6	TRBJ1-5	-	CASSSKTGYSNQPQHF	TGTGCCAGCAGTTCCAAGACAGGCTATAGCAATCAGCCCCAGCATTTT
-	TRBV7-2	TRBJ2-2	-	CASSGGGTGNTGELFF	TGTGCCAGCAGCGGGGGGGGGACAGGGAACACCGGGGAGCTGTTTTTT
-	TRBV6-1	TRBJ2-5	TRBD1	CASSDPSGTGLIMTQYF	TGTGCCAGCAGTGACCCTTCCGGGACAGGCCTTATTATGACCCAGTACTTC
few	TRBV5-5	TRBJ1-2	TRBD1	CASRYGQGANYGYTF	TGTGCCAGCAGATATGGACAGGGTGCTAACTATGGCTACACCTTC
-	TRBV4-1	TRBJ1-5	-	CASSQDWSGDQPQHF	TGCGCCAGCAGCCAAGATTGGTCAGGGGATCAGCCCCAGCATTTT
once	TRBV6-5	TRBJ2-7	-	CASSYDAAAPREQYF	TGTGCCAGCAGTTACGATGCGGCGGCCCCTAGGGAGCAGTACTTC
-	TRBV5-4	TRBJ2-1	TRBD2	CASSLVALAGELNEQFF	TGTGCCAGCAGCTTGGTTGCTTTAGCGGGAGAACTCAATGAGCAGTTCTTC
-	TRBV6-5	TRBJ2-3	TRBD2	CASSYQAGLGTDTQYF	TGTGCCAGCAGTTACCAGGCGGGACTAGGGACAGATACGCAGTATTTT
many	TRBV6-1	TRBJ1-1	-	CASSSRENTEAFF	TGTGCCAGCAGCTCCAGGGAGAACACTGAAGCTTTCTTT
-	TRBV7-2	TRBJ2-1	TRBD2	CASSLVVSGGAFF	TGTGCCAGCAGCTTAGTAGTGAGCGGGGGAGCGTTCTTC
-	TRBV19	TRBJ1-5	-	CASRTETAFRNQPQHF	TGTGCCAGTAGGACCGAGACAGCTTTTCGCAATCAGCCCCAGCATTTT
-	TRBV6-6	TRBJ1-5	-	CASSYLAAGQHF	TGTGCCAGCAGTTACTTGGCCGCAGGACAGCATTTT
-	TRBV27	TRBJ2-3	TRBD2	CASSLGTSGRARADTQYF	TGTGCCAGCAGTTTGGGGACTAGCGGGAGGGCCCGGGCAGATACGCAGTATTTT
-	TRBV19	TRBJ2-3	-	CASSIDNVGVTQYF	TGTGCCAGTAGTATAGATAACGTTGGAGTTACGCAGTATTTT
-	TRBV25-1	TRBJ1-2	TRBD1	CASSEGGGHWDGYTF	TGTGCCAGCAGTGAAGGAGGGGGCCATTGGGATGGCTACACCTTC
-	TRBV28	TRBJ2-7	TRBD1	CASSPRTGWPSYEQYF	TGTGCCAGCAGTCCGAGGACAGGGTGGCCCTCCTACGAGCAGTACTTC
-	TRBV30	TRBJ2-5	TRBD2	CAWSVSRTSGMETQYF	TGTGCCTGGAGTGTATCTCGGACTAGCGGGATGGAGACCCAGTACTTC
-	TRBV13	TRBJ1-3	TRBD1	CATSLDRAGNTIYF	TGTGCCACCTCACTGGACAGGGCTGGAAACACCATATATTTT
-	TRBV15	TRBJ1-1	-	CATSRGLGGARDAEAFF	TGTGCCACCAGCAGAGGTCTTGGGGGGGCTAGAGACGCTGAAGCTTTCTTT
-	TRBV12-5	TRBJ1-1	-	CASGLVSQRRMNTEAFF	TGTGCTAGTGGTTTGGTAAGCCAGCGTCGCATGAACACTGAAGCTTTCTTT
-	TRBV29-1	TRBJ2-3	TRBD1	CSYGQGATDTQYF	TGCAGCTACGGACAGGGGGCCACAGATACGCAGTATTTT
-	TRBV27	TRBJ2-3	TRBD1	CASSMDRRTDTQYF	TGTGCCAGCAGTATGGACAGGCGCACAGATACGCAGTATTTT
-	TRBV18	TRBJ2-7	TRBD2	CASSPRRGGRLAGARGPSEQYF	TGTGCCAGCTCACCCCGCCGGGGGGGGAGGCTAGCGGGAGCACGCGGGCCCTCCGAGCAGTACTTC
-	TRBV19	TRBJ1-2	-	CASSIDPREQLYGYTF	TGTGCCAGTAGTATAGACCCCCGGGAACAGCTCTATGGCTACACCTTC
-	TRBV9	TRBJ2-1	TRBD2	CASSVGREGSEQFF	TGTGCCAGCAGCGTAGGGCGGGAGGGGAGTGAGCAGTTCTTC
-	TRBV7-9	TRBJ2-1	TRBD1	CSSSKQGNYNEQFF	TGTTCCAGCTCCAAACAGGGGAACTACAATGAGCAGTTCTTC
few	TRBV19	TRBJ2-1	TRBD2	CASSIEPSGRWNEQFF	TGTGCCAGTAGTATAGAACCTAGCGGGAGGTGGAATGAGCAGTTCTTC
-	TRBV12-5	TRBJ2-3	-	CASGSRLDIFTDTQYF	TGTGCTAGTGGTTCCAGACTGGACATCTTCACAGATACGCAGTATTTT
-	TRBV2	TRBJ2-1	-	CASGRRGTGNEQFF	TGTGCCAGCGGGAGACGGGGGACGGGAAATGAGCAGTTCTTC
once	TRBV5-1	TRBJ2-7	-	CASSPALGVSYEQYF	TGCGCCAGCAGCCCAGCGTTAGGTGTTTCCTACGAGCAGTACTTC
-	TRBV7-9	TRBJ2-3	-	CASSLDRYSTDTQYF	TGTGCCAGCAGCTTAGATCGGTACAGCACAGATACGCAGTATTTT
-	TRBV28	TRBJ1-1	-	CASSFVDSQAFF	TGTGCCAGCAGTTTCGTGGACAGCCAAGCTTTCTTT
-	TRBV14	TRBJ2-7	TRBD1	CASSRDRGSSYEQYF	TGTGCCAGCAGCCGTGACAGGGGGTCTTCCTACGAGCAGTACTTC
-	TRBV6-5	TRBJ1-4	-	CASSYSGTFGEKLFF	TGTGCCAGCAGTTACTCCGGGACATTCGGTGAAAAACTGTTTTTT
-	TRBV4-2	TRBJ1-1	-	CASSQGGDSGTFF	TGTGCCAGCAGCCAAGGGGGGGACTCGGGGACTTTCTTT
-	TRBV9	TRBJ1-6	-	CASSVGPDSPLHF	TGTGCCAGCAGCGTAGGGCCCGATTCACCCCTCCACTTT
-	TRBV7-6	TRBJ2-5	-	CASSLVRETQYF	TGTGCCAGCAGCTTAGTGCGCGAGACCCAGTACTTC
-	TRBV9	TRBJ1-2	TRBD1	CASTADRANYGYTF	TGTGCCAGCACCGCGGACAGGGCCAACTATGGCTACACCTTC
-	TRBV10-3	TRBJ2-5	-	CAISDNRKDYQETQYF	TGTGCCATCAGTGACAACCGGAAGGACTACCAAGAGACCCAGTACTTC
-	TRBV19	TRBJ2-1	TRBD2	CASSIPQGKETSGTYNEQFF	TGTGCCAGTAGTATCCCACAGGGAAAGGAGACTAGCGGGACGTACAATGAGCAGTTCTTC
-	TRBV5-1	TRBJ2-1	TRBD2	CASSLGGTSVNEQFF	TGCGCCAGCAGCTTGGGTGGGACTAGCGTAAATGAGCAGTTCTTC